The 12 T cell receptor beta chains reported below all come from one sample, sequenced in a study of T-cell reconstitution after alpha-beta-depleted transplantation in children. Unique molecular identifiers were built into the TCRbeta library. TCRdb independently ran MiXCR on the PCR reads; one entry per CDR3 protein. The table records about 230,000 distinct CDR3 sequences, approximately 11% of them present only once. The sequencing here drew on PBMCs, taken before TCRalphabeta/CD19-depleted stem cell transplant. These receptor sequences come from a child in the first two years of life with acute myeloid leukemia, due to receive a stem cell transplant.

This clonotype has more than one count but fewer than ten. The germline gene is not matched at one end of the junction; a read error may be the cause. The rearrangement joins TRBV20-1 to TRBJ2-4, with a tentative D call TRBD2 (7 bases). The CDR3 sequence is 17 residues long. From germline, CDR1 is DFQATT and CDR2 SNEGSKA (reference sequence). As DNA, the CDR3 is TGCTGTGCTAGAGATTTGTTAACGCCGGGGGGCTGGAACATTCAGTACTTC. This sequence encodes CCARDLLTPGGWNIQYF.

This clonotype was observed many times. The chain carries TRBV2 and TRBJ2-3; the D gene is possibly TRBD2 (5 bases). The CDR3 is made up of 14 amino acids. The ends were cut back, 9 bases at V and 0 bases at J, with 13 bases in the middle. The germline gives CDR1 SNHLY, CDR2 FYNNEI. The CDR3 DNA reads TGTGCCAGGGCTAGCAGCTCTAGCACAGATACGCAGTATTTT. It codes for CARASSSSTDTQYF.

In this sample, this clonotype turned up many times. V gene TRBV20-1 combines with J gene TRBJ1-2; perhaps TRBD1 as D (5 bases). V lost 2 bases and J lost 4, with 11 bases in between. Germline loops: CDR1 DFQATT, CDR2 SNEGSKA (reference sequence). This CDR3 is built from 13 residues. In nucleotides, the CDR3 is TGCAGTGCTAGATTCGACAGCCCCTATGGCTACACCTTC. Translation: CSARFDSPYGYTF.

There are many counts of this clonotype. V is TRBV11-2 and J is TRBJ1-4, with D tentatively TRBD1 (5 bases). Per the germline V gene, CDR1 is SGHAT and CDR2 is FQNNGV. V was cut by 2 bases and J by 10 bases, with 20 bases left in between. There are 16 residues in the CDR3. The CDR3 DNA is TGTGCCAGCAGCTTAACTCAAGGCCAGGGCTTCGGAAAACTGTTTTTT. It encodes CASSLTQGQGFGKLFF.

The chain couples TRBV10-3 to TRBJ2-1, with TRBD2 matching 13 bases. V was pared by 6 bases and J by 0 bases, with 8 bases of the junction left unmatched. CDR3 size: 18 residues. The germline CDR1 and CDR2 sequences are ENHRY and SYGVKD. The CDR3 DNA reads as TGTGCCATCAGGGGAATCGGGACTAGCGGGGACTCCTACAATGAGCAGTTCTTC. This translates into CAIRGIGTSGDSYNEQFF.

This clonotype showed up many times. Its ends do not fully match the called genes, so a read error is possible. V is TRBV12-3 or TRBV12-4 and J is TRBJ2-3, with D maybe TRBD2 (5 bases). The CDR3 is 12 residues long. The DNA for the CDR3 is TGTGCCAGCAGTCCAGAAGCGGAACGATTTAATTTT. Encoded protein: CASSPEAERFNF.

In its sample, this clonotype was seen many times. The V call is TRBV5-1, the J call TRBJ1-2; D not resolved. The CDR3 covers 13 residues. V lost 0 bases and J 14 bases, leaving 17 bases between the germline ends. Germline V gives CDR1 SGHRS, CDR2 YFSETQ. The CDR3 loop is CASSLEARSPGTF. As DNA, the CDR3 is TGCGCCAGCAGCTTGGAAGCCAGGAGCCCGGGAACCTTC.

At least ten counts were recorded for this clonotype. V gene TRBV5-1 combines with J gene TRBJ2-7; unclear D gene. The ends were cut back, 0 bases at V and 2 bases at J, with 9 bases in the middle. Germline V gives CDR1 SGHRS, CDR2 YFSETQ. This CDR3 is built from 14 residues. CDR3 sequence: CASSLDGVPYEQYF. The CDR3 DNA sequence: TGCGCCAGCAGCTTGGATGGGGTCCCCTACGAGCAGTACTTC.

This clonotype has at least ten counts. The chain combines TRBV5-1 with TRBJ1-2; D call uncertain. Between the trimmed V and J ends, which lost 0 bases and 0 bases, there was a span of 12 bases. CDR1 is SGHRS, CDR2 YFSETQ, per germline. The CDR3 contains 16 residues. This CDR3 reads CASSLGTSMANYGYTF. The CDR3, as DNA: TGCGCCAGCAGCTTGGGGACGTCGATGGCTAACTATGGCTACACCTTC.

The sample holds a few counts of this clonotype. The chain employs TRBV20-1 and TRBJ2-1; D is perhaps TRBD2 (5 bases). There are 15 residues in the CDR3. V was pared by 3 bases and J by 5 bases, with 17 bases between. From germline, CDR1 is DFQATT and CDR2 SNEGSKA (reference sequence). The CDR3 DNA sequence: TGCAGTGCTAGGATCCAGGTTACGAGGGACAATGAGCAGTTCTTC. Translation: CSARIQVTRDNEQFF.

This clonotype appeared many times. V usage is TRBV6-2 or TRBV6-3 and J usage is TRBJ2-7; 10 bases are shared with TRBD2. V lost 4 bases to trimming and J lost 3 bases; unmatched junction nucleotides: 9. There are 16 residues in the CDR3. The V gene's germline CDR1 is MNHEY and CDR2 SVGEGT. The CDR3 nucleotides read TGTGCCAGCAGTTTATCTAGCGGGAGTTCGGGCTACGAGCAGTACTTC. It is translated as CASSLSSGSSGYEQYF.

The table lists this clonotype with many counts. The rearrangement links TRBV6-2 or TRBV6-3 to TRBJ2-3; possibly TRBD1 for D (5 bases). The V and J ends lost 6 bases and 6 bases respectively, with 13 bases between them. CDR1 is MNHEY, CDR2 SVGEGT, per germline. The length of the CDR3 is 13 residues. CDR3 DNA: TGTGCCAGCAGACAGACAGCGTCGGATACGCAGTATTTT. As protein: CASRQTASDTQYF.